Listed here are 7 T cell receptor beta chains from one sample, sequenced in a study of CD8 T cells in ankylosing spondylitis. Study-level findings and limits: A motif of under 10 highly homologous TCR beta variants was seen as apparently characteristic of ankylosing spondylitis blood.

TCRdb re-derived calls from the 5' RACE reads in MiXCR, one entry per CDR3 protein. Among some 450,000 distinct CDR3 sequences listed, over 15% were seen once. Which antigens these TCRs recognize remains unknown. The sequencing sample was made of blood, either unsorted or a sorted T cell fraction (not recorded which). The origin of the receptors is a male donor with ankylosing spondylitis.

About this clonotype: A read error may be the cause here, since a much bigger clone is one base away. This CDR3 is CASSQGWKGEQYF. The CDR3 nucleotides read TGCGCCAGCAGCCAAGGGTGGAAAGGGGAGCAGTACTTC. The J gene is TRBJ2-7, the V gene TRBV4-3; D gene ambiguous. This CDR3 is 13 amino acids long. The V end lost 1 base, the J end lost 7 bases, and 11 bases lay between the germline ends. The V gene's germline CDR1 is LGHNA and CDR2 YSLEER.

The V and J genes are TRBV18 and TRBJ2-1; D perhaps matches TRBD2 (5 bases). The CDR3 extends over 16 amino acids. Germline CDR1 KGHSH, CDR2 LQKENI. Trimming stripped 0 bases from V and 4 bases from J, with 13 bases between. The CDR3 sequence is CASSPPSGPLYNEQFF. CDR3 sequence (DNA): TGTGCCAGCTCACCACCCAGCGGCCCCCTTTACAATGAGCAGTTCTTC. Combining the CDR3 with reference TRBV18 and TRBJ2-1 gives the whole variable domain NAGVMQNPRHLVRRRGQEARLRCSPMKGHSHVYWYRQLPEEGLKFMVYLQKENIIDESGMPKERFSAEFPKEGPSILRIQQVVRGDSAAYFCASSPPSGPLYNEQFFGPGTRLTVL.

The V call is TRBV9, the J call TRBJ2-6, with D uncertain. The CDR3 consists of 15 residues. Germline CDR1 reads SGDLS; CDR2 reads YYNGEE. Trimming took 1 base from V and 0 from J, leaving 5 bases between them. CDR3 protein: CASSVQYSGANVLTF. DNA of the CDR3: TGTGCCAGCAGCGTACAGTACTCTGGGGCCAACGTCCTGACTTTC.

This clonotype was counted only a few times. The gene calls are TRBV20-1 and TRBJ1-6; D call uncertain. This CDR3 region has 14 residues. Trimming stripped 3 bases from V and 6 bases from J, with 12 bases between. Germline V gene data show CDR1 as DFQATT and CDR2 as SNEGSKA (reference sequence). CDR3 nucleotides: TGCAGTGCTAGGGTTGACGGCGCTAATTCACCCCTCCACTTT. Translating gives CSARVDGANSPLHF.

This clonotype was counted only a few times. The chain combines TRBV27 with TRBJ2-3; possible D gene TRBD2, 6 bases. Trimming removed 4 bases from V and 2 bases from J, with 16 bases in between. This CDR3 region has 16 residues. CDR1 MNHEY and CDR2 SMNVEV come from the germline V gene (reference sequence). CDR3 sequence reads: CASSSIWTTYTDTQYF. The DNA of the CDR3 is TGTGCCAGCAGTTCGATATGGACTACCTACACAGATACGCAGTATTTT.

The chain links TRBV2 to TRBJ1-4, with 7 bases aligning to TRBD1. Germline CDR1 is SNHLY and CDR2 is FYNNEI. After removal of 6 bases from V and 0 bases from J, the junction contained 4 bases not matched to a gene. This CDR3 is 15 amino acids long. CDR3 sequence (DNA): TGTGCCAGCAGCACCCAGGGGGCAACTAATGAAAAACTGTTTTTT. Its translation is CASSTQGATNEKLFF.

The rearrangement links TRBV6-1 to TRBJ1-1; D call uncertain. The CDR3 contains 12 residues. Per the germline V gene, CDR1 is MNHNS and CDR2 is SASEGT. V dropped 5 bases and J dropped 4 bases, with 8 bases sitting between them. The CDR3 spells CASSSALTEAFF. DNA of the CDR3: TGTGCCAGCAGTTCAGCCCTCACTGAAGCTTTCTTT.